This T cell receptor (beta chain) stems from a study of blood T cell repertoires in COVID-19. Study details: Some COVID-19 samples were acute and others convalescent; all came from the United States, Italy and Spain. The analysed material was cDNA or gDNA that came from T cells, B-cell-depleted T cells, or PBMCs.

The assay was immunoSEQ multiplex PCR, and TCRdb's table has in-frame clones only and misses some. The sample lists more than 200,000 clones; almost 90% were seen once. CDR1 is SEHNR, CDR2 FQNEAQ, per germline (reference sequence). V was pared by 2 bases and J by 0 bases, with 11 bases between. CDR3 length: 17 residues. What was sequenced was peripheral blood. This chain uses TRBV7-9 with TRBJ2-6, with D unresolved. This sequence was found in a man at least 80 years old with acute or convalescent COVID-19. CDR3 DNA sequence: TGTGCCAGCAGCTTATATTCTGGAGCCTCTGGGGCCAACGTCCTGACTTTC. It codes for CASSLYSGASGANVLTF.